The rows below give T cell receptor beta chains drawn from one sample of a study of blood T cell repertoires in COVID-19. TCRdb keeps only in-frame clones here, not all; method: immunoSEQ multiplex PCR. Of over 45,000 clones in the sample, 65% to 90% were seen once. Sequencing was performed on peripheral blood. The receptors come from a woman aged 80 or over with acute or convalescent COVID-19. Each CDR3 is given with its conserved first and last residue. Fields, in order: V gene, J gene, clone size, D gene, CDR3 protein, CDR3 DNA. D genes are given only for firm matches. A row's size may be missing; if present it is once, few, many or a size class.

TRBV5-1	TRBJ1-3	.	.	CASSGGDTSGNTIYF	TGCGCCAGCAGCGGCGGGGATACCTCTGGAAACACCATATATTTT
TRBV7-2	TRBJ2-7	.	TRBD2	CASSLGTSGGLEQYF	TGTGCCAGCAGTCTAGGGACTAGCGGAGGTCTCGAGCAGTACTTC
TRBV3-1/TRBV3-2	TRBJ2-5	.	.	CASQLYRSQETQYF	TGTGCCAGTCAACTGTACAGGTCCCAAGAGACCCAGTACTTC
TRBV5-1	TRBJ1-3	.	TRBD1	CASSTRTGTGNTIYF	TGCGCCAGCAGCACCCGGACAGGGACTGGAAACACCATATATTTT
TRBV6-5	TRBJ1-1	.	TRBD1	CASSYRGLNTEAFF	TGTGCCAGCAGTTACAGGGGGCTCAACACTGAAGCTTTCTTT
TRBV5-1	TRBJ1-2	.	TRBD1	CASSSKTGGELGGYTF	TGCGCCAGCAGCTCCAAAACAGGGGGCGAATTGGGTGGCTACACCTTC
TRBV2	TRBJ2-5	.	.	CASRPSEREETQYF	TGTGCCAGTCGCCCCTCGGAGCGGGAAGAGACCCAGTACTTC
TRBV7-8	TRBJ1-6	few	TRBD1	CASSLAFGQGAYSYNSPLHF	TGTGCCAGCAGCTTAGCGTTTGGACAGGGGGCCTACTCCTATAATTCACCCCTCCACTTT
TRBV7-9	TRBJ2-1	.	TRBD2	CASSLGGGNEQFF	TGTGCCAGCAGCTTAGGGGGGGGAAATGAGCAGTTCTTC
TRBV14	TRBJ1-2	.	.	CASSRGEKGVYGYTF	TGTGCCAGCAGCCGCGGGGAAAAAGGGGTTTATGGCTACACCTTC
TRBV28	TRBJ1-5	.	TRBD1	CASSVGQGDQPQHF	TGTGCCAGCAGCGTCGGACAGGGGGATCAGCCCCAGCATTTT
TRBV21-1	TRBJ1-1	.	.	CASSKFTGQGATEAFF	TGTGCCAGCAGCAAATTTACGGGACAGGGGGCGACTGAAGCTTTCTTT
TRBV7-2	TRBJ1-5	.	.	CASSAVQGTGQPQHF	TGTGCCAGCAGCGCGGTACAGGGAACGGGCCAGCCCCAGCATTTT
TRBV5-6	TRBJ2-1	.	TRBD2	CASSPGLEISNEQFF	TGTGCCAGCAGTCCGGGACTAGAGATCTCCAATGAGCAGTTCTTC
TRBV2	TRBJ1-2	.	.	CASRTGTPFGYTF	TGTGCCAGCAGGACCGGGACACCTTTCGGCTACACCTTC
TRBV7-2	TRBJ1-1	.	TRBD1	CASSPQGAGNTEAFF	TGTGCCAGCAGCCCACAGGGGGCGGGGAACACTGAAGCTTTCTTT
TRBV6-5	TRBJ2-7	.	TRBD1	CASIGQGHEQYF	TGTGCCAGCATCGGACAGGGCCACGAGCAGTACTTC
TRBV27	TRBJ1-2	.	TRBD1	CASSPGQGHYGYTF	TGTGCCAGCAGCCCTGGACAGGGCCACTATGGCTACACCTTC
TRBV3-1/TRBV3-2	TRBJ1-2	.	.	CASSRGADGYTF	TGTGCCAGCAGCCGGGGCGCAGATGGCTACACCTTC
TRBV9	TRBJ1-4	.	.	CASSPAGGLKEKLFF	TGTGCCAGCAGCCCAGCTGGCGGCCTTAAGGAAAAACTGTTTTTT
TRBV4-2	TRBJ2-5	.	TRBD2	CASSQETSGRETQYF	TGTGCCAGCAGCCAAGAGACTAGCGGGCGAGAGACCCAGTACTTC
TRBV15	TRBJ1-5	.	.	CATSRDQGGGNQPQHF	TGTGCCACCAGCAGAGATCAGGGAGGGGGCAATCAGCCCCAGCATTTT
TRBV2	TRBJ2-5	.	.	CASSRSQLGETQYF	TGTGCCAGCAGTCGGTCCCAACTAGGGGAGACCCAGTACTTC
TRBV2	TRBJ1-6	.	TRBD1	CASSGPQGAASPLHF	TGTGCCAGCAGTGGACCTCAGGGGGCAGCCTCACCCCTCCACTTT
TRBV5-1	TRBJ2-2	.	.	CASSLGTTGNTGELFF	TGCGCCAGCAGCTTGGGAACCACAGGGAACACCGGGGAGCTGTTTTTT
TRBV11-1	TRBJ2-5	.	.	CASSFLRVETQYF	TGTGCCAGCAGTTTCTTGAGGGTAGAGACCCAGTACTTC
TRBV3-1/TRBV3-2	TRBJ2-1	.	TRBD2	CASSPRGLAGGSPSYNEQFF	TGTGCCAGCAGCCCCCGGGGACTAGCGGGGGGGTCCCCCTCCTACAATGAGCAGTTCTTC
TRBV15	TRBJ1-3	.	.	CATSRDRSANTIYF	TGTGCCACCAGCAGAGATAGGAGCGCAAACACCATATATTTT
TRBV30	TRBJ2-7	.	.	CAWSRAGNHPYEQYF	TGTGCCTGGAGTCGGGCAGGGAATCACCCCTACGAGCAGTACTTC
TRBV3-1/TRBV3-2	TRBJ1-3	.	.	CASSPGTRSSGNTIYF	TGTGCCAGCAGTCCCGGGACACGGAGCTCTGGAAACACCATATATTTT
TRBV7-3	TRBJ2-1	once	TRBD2	CASSRSGSSYNEQFF	TGTGCCAGCAGCCGAAGCGGGAGCTCCTACAATGAGCAGTTCTTC
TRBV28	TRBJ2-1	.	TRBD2	CASRGAGGAEQFF	TGTGCCAGCAGAGGAGCGGGGGGTGCTGAGCAGTTCTTC
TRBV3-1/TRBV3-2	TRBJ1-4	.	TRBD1	CASSGLRDRGQKLFF	TGTGCCAGCAGCGGCCTCCGGGACAGGGGTCAAAAACTGTTTTTT
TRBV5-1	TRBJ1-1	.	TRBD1	CASSRTGEVAFF	TGCGCCAGCAGCCGGACAGGGGAGGTAGCTTTCTTT
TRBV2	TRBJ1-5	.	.	CASSGEGRGIVGNQPQHF	TGTGCCAGCAGTGGGGAGGGACGAGGGATAGTGGGCAATCAGCCCCAGCATTTT
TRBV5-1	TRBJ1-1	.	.	CASSAGIMNTEAFF	TGCGCCAGCAGCGCCGGGATCATGAACACTGAAGCTTTCTTT
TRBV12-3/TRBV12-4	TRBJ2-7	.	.	CASSWSGFDEQYF	TGTGCCAGCAGTTGGTCCGGGTTCGACGAGCAGTACTTC
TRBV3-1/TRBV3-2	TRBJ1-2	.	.	CASSRQSLGYTF	TGTGCCAGCAGTCGACAGTCTCTGGGCTACACCTTC
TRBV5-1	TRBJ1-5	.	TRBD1	CASSPGQGALQPQHF	TGCGCCAGCAGCCCGGGACAGGGGGCCCTTCAGCCCCAGCATTTT
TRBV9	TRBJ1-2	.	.	CASSFQQGGNYGYTF	TGTGCCAGCAGTTTCCAGCAGGGTGGGAACTATGGCTACACCTTC
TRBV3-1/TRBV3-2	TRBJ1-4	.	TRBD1	CASSQAGTGNEKLFF	TGTGCCAGCAGCCAGGCCGGGACAGGGAATGAAAAACTGTTTTTT
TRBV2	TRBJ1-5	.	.	CASREARQPQHF	TGTGCCAGCAGGGAGGCTCGTCAGCCCCAGCATTTT
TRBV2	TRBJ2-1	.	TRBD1	CASSPGTGPYNEQFF	TGTGCCAGCAGTCCCGGGACAGGACCTTACAATGAGCAGTTCTTC
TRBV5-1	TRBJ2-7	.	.	CASSLLTGEGNEQYF	TGCGCCAGCAGCTTGTTGACAGGGGAGGGGAACGAGCAGTACTTC
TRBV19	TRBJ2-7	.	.	CASSIPGYEQYF	TGTGCCAGTAGTATCCCGGGGTACGAGCAGTACTTC
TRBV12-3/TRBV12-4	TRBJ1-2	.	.	CASSFSRAYGYTF	TGTGCCAGCAGTTTCTCCAGGGCCTATGGCTACACCTTC
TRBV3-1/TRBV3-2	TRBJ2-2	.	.	CASSQESLTGRGGELFF	TGTGCCAGCAGCCAAGAAAGCTTAACAGGTAGAGGCGGGGAGCTGTTTTTT
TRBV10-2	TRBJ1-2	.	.	CASSTGNYGYTF	TGCGCCAGCAGTACAGGGAACTATGGCTACACCTTC
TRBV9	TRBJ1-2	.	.	CASSVVGGQGYTF	TGTGCCAGCAGCGTAGTGGGGGGTCAGGGCTACACCTTC
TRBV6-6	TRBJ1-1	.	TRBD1	CASSMDRGNTEAFF	TGTGCCAGCAGTATGGACAGGGGGAACACTGAAGCTTTCTTT
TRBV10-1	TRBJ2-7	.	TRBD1	CASSESETGGYEQYF	TGCGCCAGCAGTGAGTCGGAGACAGGGGGCTACGAGCAGTACTTC
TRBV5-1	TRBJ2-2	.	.	CASSLLGSGELFF	TGCGCCAGCAGCTTACTAGGATCCGGGGAGCTGTTTTTT
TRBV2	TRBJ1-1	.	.	CASSIQTWANTEAFF	TGTGCCAGCAGCATACAGACATGGGCGAACACTGAAGCTTTCTTT
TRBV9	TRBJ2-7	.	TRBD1	CASSVTGDPYYEQYF	TGTGCCAGCAGCGTAACAGGGGACCCCTACTACGAGCAGTACTTC
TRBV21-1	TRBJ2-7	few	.	CASSNGTPSPYEQYF	TGTGCCAGCAGCAATGGGACACCGTCACCGTACGAGCAGTACTTC